This T cell receptor (beta chain) stems from a study of cytomegalovirus exposure and HLA in healthy donors. This clone was detected a few times. V lost 0 bases to trimming and J lost 7 bases, with 11 bases between them. The CDR3 extends over 14 amino acids. Germline V CDR1 and CDR2: SGDLS, YYNGEE. PCR primers comprised 60 Vbeta and 13 Jbeta primers. Here immunoSEQ multiplex PCR was the method, and the copy in TCRdb shows in-frame clones only, minus some. This repertoire shows over 110,000 clones, 82% found once; its top ten account for approximately 2.4%. The sequence was obtained from a male donor in good health and CMV-seronegative. V and J are TRBV9 and TRBJ2-1, with unresolved D. The source material was PBMCs. In DNA, the CDR3 is TGTGCCAGCAGCGTAGGAATTAGAGAGAATGAGCAGTTCTTC. Amino acid sequence: CASSVGIRENEQFF.